This T cell receptor (beta chain) was captured in a study of tumor and adjacent non-tumor tissue in lung cancer. Notes on the study in general: Tumor tissue had significantly higher TCR diversity than normal lung. Normal lung showed higher cumulative top 100 clone frequency than tumor. Tumor TCR diversity, when higher, was linked to shorter survival.

Three rounds of nested PCR, following a modified ARM-PCR protocol, produced the TCRbeta library. TCRdb recomputed calls from the multiplex PCR reads with MiXCR, one row per CDR3 protein. In the table there are over 80,000 distinct CDR3 sequences, roughly 78% of which are singletons. As concerns this clonotype: Its antigen is unknown. A much larger clone is a single base away; this may be a read error.

This sample's RNA came from whole unsorted tissue. Distant lung tissue was collected more than 3 cm away from the tumor edge. The length of the CDR3 is 13 residues. Germline lookup yields CDR1 DFQATT and CDR2 SNEGSKA (reference sequence). Sample: distant non-tumor lung tissue. V gene TRBV20-1 combines with J gene TRBJ2-1; TRBD2 aligns across 9 bases. The TCR comes from a man aged 55 to 70 with small cell lung cancer. The CDR3 region has the DNA TGCAGCGAGATTAGCGGGAGAAACAATGAGCACTTCTTC. Residues: CSEISGRNNEHFF.